This is a list of T cell receptor beta chains from one sample in a study of blood T cells in healthy people across ages. In TCRdb, the 5' RACE reads were re-called with MiXCR into one record per CDR3 protein. The table shows around 650,000 distinct CDR3 sequences, with 40% to 45% occurring only once. Material for sequencing was blood. The receptors come from a man older than 75 in good health. The CDR3 runs from the conserved cysteine through the conserved F or W. D genes are given only for firm matches. Size is stated for part of the rows, as once, few or many counts, or as a class when the clone is expanded.

clone_size d_call j_call v_call cdr3_nt cdr3_aa
once TRBD2 TRBJ2-5 TRBV20-1 TGCAGTGCTAGGCCAGCTACTAGCGGGGGGAGGGAGACCCAGTACTTC CSARPATSGGRETQYF
few NA TRBJ2-1 TRBV5-5 TGTGCCAGCAGCCCCCCCCCGGGGGCCGTCCTTAATGAGCAGTTCTTC CASSPPPGAVLNEQFF
few NA TRBJ2-1 TRBV18 TGTGCCAGCTCACCACTTGGGGGCTCCTACAATGAGCAGTTCTTC CASSPLGGSYNEQFF
NA NA TRBJ2-5 TRBV7-8 TGTGCCAGCAGCTTAGTGCCGAGTTCTTGGATTAAAGAGACCCAGTACTTC CASSLVPSSWIKETQYF
once NA TRBJ2-7 TRBV5-4 TGTGCCAGCAGCTTGGGGAGGGGAACCGCTGGCTACGAGCAGTACTTC CASSLGRGTAGYEQYF
NA TRBD1 TRBJ1-2 TRBV5-5 TGTGCCAGCAGCTTGGCCTTAACAGGGGGCTATGGCTACACCTTC CASSLALTGGYGYTF
few TRBD1 TRBJ1-5 TRBV6-2/TRBV6-3 TGTGCCAGCGTCCCAGGGGGGCACAATCAGCCCCAGCATTTT CASVPGGHNQPQHF
NA NA TRBJ2-3 TRBV20-1 TGCAGTGCTCTTCGTGGGAGTAACACAGATACGCAGTATTTT CSALRGSNTDTQYF
few NA TRBJ2-3 TRBV5-1 TGCGCCAGCAGCTTTTCGGGTTTAGGAGATACGCAGTATTTT CASSFSGLGDTQYF
few TRBD2 TRBJ2-5 TRBV20-1 TGCAGTGCTCCAGGGACTAGCGGCGAAAGCAAAGAGACCCAGTACTTC CSAPGTSGESKETQYF
NA NA TRBJ1-5 TRBV20-1 TGCAGTGCTAGAGGCGGGGGGGGCGGTCAGCCCCAGCATTTT CSARGGGGGQPQHF
many TRBD1 TRBJ1-2 TRBV5-1 TGCGCCAGCAGCTCGCAACAGGGGTTTGGTGGCTACACCTTC CASSSQQGFGGYTF
NA NA TRBJ2-7 TRBV28 TGTGCCAGCAGTTTCACAGTCGGAGTACCCTACGAGCAGTACTTC CASSFTVGVPYEQYF
few NA TRBJ1-6 TRBV14 TGTGCCAGCAGCCAAGATCACAGGGACAATTCACCCCTCCACTTT CASSQDHRDNSPLHF
NA NA TRBJ2-3 TRBV29-1 TGCAGCGTTAATCCCGGCGATACGCAGTATTTT CSVNPGDTQYF
NA NA TRBJ2-7 TRBV9 TGTGCCAGCAGGCCAAGATCTTACACCTACGAGCAGTACTTC CASRPRSYTYEQYF
NA TRBD2 TRBJ2-2 TRBV4-3 TGCGCCAGCAGCCAAGATACGAGGCGGACTAGCGTAGGCGGGGAGCTGTTTTTT CASSQDTRRTSVGGELFF
NA TRBD2 TRBJ2-5 TRBV6-6 TGTGCCAGCAGTTACCCCTTGGAAATTAGCGGGGGAGAGACCCAGTACTTC CASSYPLEISGGETQYF
few NA TRBJ2-3 TRBV6-1 TGTGCCAGCAGGGAAGGGGACCAAACAGATACGCAGTATTTT CASREGDQTDTQYF
NA NA TRBJ2-7 TRBV9 TGTGCCAGCAGCCCAAGGACGGATCACTACAATGAGCAGTACTTC CASSPRTDHYNEQYF
few TRBD1 TRBJ2-1 TRBV12-3/TRBV12-4 TGTGCCAGCAGATCCCAGGGGGCGGGTAGTAGTGAGCAGTTCTTC CASRSQGAGSSEQFF
many NA TRBJ2-6 TRBV7-2 TGTGCCAGCAGCTCCTCCAGTCTGGGCTCTGGGGCCAACGTCCTGACTTTC CASSSSSLGSGANVLTF
NA NA TRBJ1-2 TRBV2 TGTGCCAGCAACCCATCAGAGGGGCGCGGCTATGGCTACACCTTC CASNPSEGRGYGYTF
few NA TRBJ1-2 TRBV12-5 TGTGCTAGTGGTTTGAGGACAGCGCAGAACTATGGCTACACCTTC CASGLRTAQNYGYTF
many TRBD2 TRBJ2-1 TRBV10-1 TGCGCCAGCAGTGGAGGGTGGACTAGCGGCTACAATGAGCAGTTCTTC CASSGGWTSGYNEQFF
NA TRBD2 TRBJ2-1 TRBV20-1 TGCAGTGCTAGGGGGGCAGTTGGTAGCGGGAGCTCCTACAATGAGCAGTTCTTC CSARGAVGSGSSYNEQFF
once TRBD1 TRBJ1-4 TRBV20-1 TGCAGTGCTAGAGGGACAGGGAGAGGCGAAAAACTGTTTTTT CSARGTGRGEKLFF
few TRBD1 TRBJ2-7 TRBV18 TGTGCCAGCTCACGGGACAGCCCCTACGAGCAGTACTTC CASSRDSPYEQYF
NA NA TRBJ2-3 TRBV7-6 TGTGCCAGCAGCGGGTCAGGTACGCAGTATTTT CASSGSGTQYF
NA NA TRBJ2-3 TRBV6-2/TRBV6-3 TGTGCCAGCAGTCATCGCCGCCAACTATTGGAGGGAACAGATACGCAGTATTTT CASSHRRQLLEGTDTQYF
NA NA TRBJ2-7 TRBV7-7 TGTGCTAGCAGCTTAGATGGGGACATTTCTGTCTACGAGCAGTACTTC CASSLDGDISVYEQYF
few NA TRBJ2-7 TRBV6-2/TRBV6-3 TGTGCCAGCAGTTACCAAGCAGGGCTCGCCTACGAGCAGTACTTC CASSYQAGLAYEQYF
NA TRBD2 TRBJ2-2 TRBV7-2 TGTGCCAGCAGCCGATTCCGCGCGGGAGGGACCGGGGAGCTGTTTTTT CASSRFRAGGTGELFF
once TRBD2 TRBJ2-3 TRBV7-2 TGTGCCAGCAGCTTGAGGACTAGCGGGGGAACTAGCACAGATACGCAGTATTTT CASSLRTSGGTSTDTQYF
NA NA TRBJ1-3 TRBV12-3/TRBV12-4 TGTGCCAGCGCACAGGGATGGGCTGGAAACACCATATATTTT CASAQGWAGNTIYF